This is a list of T cell receptor beta chains from one sample in a study of PD-1 blockade in mismatch repair-deficient tumors. The repertoire was sequenced with immunoSEQ multiplex PCR; TCRdb's copy has only in-frame clones and lacks some. Here the sample spans about 79,000 clones, approximately 80% being singletons. The source was peripheral blood, collected 44 weeks after starting pembrolizumab. The source is an adult with mismatch repair-deficient cancer. Both conserved end residues are part of each CDR3. A D gene is named only where the DNA matches it firmly. Clone size is given for some rows only: seen once, a few or many times, or a class if the clone is expanded.

j_call,clone_size,d_call,v_call,cdr3_length,cdr3_aa,cdr3_nt
TRBJ1-2,NA,TRBD1,TRBV7-3,14,CASSLRDRVSGYTF,TGTGCCAGCAGCCTCCGGGACAGGGTAAGTGGCTACACCTTC
TRBJ2-1,NA,NA,TRBV5-4,15,CASSLKQGFVNEQFF,TGTGCCAGCAGCTTGAAACAGGGTTTTGTGAATGAGCAGTTCTTC
TRBJ1-2,NA,NA,TRBV6-1,13,CASSEAGTLGYTF,TGTGCCAGCAGTGAAGCGGGGACACTTGGCTACACCTTC
TRBJ2-2,NA,TRBD1,TRBV10-3,16,CAILAGQALNTGELFF,TGTGCCATCCTCGCCGGACAGGCTTTAAACACCGGGGAGCTGTTTTTT
TRBJ1-3,NA,NA,TRBV6-5,15,CASSYRRHSGNTIYF,TGTGCCAGCAGTTACAGGCGGCACTCTGGAAACACCATATATTTT
TRBJ2-2,NA,NA,TRBV28,12,CASSRTQRELFF,TGTGCCAGCAGCCGGACTCAACGGGAGCTGTTTTTT
TRBJ1-2,NA,NA,TRBV19,12,CASRSGVYGYTF,TGTGCCAGTAGATCAGGAGTCTATGGCTACACCTTC
TRBJ1-2,NA,NA,TRBV27,13,CASSSYRESGYTF,TGTGCCAGCAGTTCCTACAGGGAATCGGGCTACACCTTC
TRBJ2-2,NA,NA,TRBV6-5,15,CASSYLAPNTGELFF,TGTGCCAGCAGTTACCTCGCACCGAACACCGGGGAGCTGTTTTTT
TRBJ1-5,NA,NA,TRBV6-4,13,CASSEELGQPQHF,TGTGCCAGCAGTGAGGAACTGGGTCAGCCCCAGCATTTT
TRBJ2-2,NA,NA,TRBV7-9,16,CASSLDLGTQTGELFF,TGTGCCAGCAGCTTAGATTTGGGGACACAAACCGGGGAGCTGTTTTTT
TRBJ1-4,NA,NA,TRBV19,15,CASSIVRQSNEKLFF,TGTGCCAGTAGTATAGTAAGACAGTCTAATGAAAAACTGTTTTTT
TRBJ2-1,NA,NA,TRBV9,13,CASSRGNYNEQFF,TGTGCCAGCAGTCGCGGGAATTACAATGAGCAGTTCTTC
TRBJ2-5,NA,NA,TRBV10-3,16,CAINSGSPGLQETQYF,TGTGCCATCAATTCGGGGTCTCCAGGGCTCCAAGAGACCCAGTACTTC
TRBJ2-3,NA,TRBD2,TRBV7-7,16,CASSLGMTSGGVTQYF,TGTGCTAGCAGCTTAGGTATGACTAGCGGGGGGGTCACGCAGTATTTT
TRBJ1-2,NA,NA,TRBV7-2,13,CASSLEQGYGYTF,TGTGCCAGCAGCTTAGAACAGGGCTATGGCTACACCTTC
TRBJ1-4,NA,TRBD1,TRBV15,14,CATSRDRLNEKLFF,TGTGCCACCAGCAGGGACAGGCTTAATGAAAAACTGTTTTTT
TRBJ2-4,NA,TRBD2,TRBV5-1,16,CASSSAAGGHKNIQYF,TGCGCCAGCAGCTCGGCAGCGGGAGGGCACAAAAACATTCAGTACTTC
TRBJ2-5,NA,NA,TRBV14,16,CASSQVSTARGETQYF,TGTGCCAGCAGCCAAGTTTCTACAGCCCGAGGAGAGACCCAGTACTTC
TRBJ1-2,NA,NA,TRBV14,13,CASSPSRNYGYTF,TGTGCCAGCAGCCCATCAAGAAACTATGGCTACACCTTC
TRBJ1-5,NA,NA,TRBV6-6,14,CASSYRGGDQPQHF,TGTGCCAGCAGTTACCGGGGGGGGGATCAGCCCCAGCATTTT
TRBJ1-3,NA,NA,TRBV5-1,15,CASSPTTHSGNTIYF,TGCGCCAGCAGCCCGACGACCCACTCTGGAAACACCATATATTTT
TRBJ2-7,NA,NA,TRBV7-2,13,CASSLEGARGQYF,TGTGCCAGCAGCTTAGAGGGAGCACGGGGGCAGTACTTC
TRBJ1-3,NA,NA,TRBV5-1,16,CASSLDDITSGNTIYF,TGCGCCAGCAGCTTGGACGACATAACCTCTGGAAACACCATATATTTT
TRBJ1-2,NA,NA,TRBV6-5,14,CAVSPGGLHYGYTF,TGTGCCGTCTCTCCGGGGGGGCTACACTATGGCTACACCTTC
TRBJ2-1,NA,NA,TRBV11-3,15,CASSFNGRSYNEQFF,TGTGCCAGCAGCTTCAACGGGAGATCCTACAATGAGCAGTTCTTC
TRBJ1-1,once,TRBD1,TRBV5-6,15,CASSFTGGSNTEAFF,TGTGCCAGCAGCTTTACAGGGGGCTCGAACACTGAAGCTTTCTTT
TRBJ2-7,NA,TRBD1,TRBV27,15,CASSLRGQGIYEQYF,TGTGCCAGCAGTTTAAGAGGACAGGGCATCTACGAGCAGTACTTC
TRBJ2-2,NA,TRBD1,TRBV5-1,17,CASSPDTPGQQAGELFF,TGCGCCAGCAGCCCGGATACACCGGGACAGCAAGCAGGGGAGCTGTTTTTT
TRBJ1-4,NA,NA,TRBV13,14,CASSEIGGRKKLFF,TGTGCCAGCAGTGAAATCGGGGGGCGAAAGAAACTGTTTTTT
TRBJ1-4,NA,NA,TRBV4-1,15,CASSPLDGTNEKLFF,TGCGCCAGCAGCCCCCTGGACGGGACTAATGAAAAACTGTTTTTT
TRBJ2-5,once,NA,TRBV9,14,CASSVDGRWETQYF,TGTGCCAGCAGCGTAGATGGTAGATGGGAGACCCAGTACTTC
TRBJ2-3,NA,TRBD2,TRBV29-1,14,CSVELAGSTDTQYF,TGCAGCGTTGAACTAGCGGGGAGCACAGATACGCAGTATTTT
TRBJ1-2,NA,NA,TRBV6-6,13,CASSYSNNYGYTF,TGTGCCAGCAGTTACTCGAATAACTATGGCTACACCTTC
TRBJ1-2,NA,NA,TRBV9,17,CASSPTPSEQRNYGYTF,TGTGCCAGCAGCCCTACCCCATCCGAACAGAGAAACTATGGCTACACCTTC
TRBJ2-1,few,NA,TRBV18,16,CASSPRQRSSYNEQFF,TGTGCCAGCTCACCAAGGCAACGGAGCTCCTACAATGAGCAGTTCTTC
TRBJ2-1,NA,TRBD2,TRBV7-6,15,CASSLLAGEYNEQFF,TGTGCCAGCAGTTTACTAGCGGGAGAGTACAATGAGCAGTTCTTC
TRBJ1-2,once,TRBD1,TRBV27,14,CASSSGGENYGYTF,TGTGCCAGCAGTTCAGGGGGGGAGAACTATGGCTACACCTTC
TRBJ1-2,NA,TRBD1,TRBV6-1,17,CASSENTGGVGDYGYTF,TGTGCCAGCAGTGAAAATACAGGGGGTGTCGGGGACTATGGCTACACCTTC